This TCR beta chain was profiled in a study of technical replicates of blood from a few donors. Germline V gene data show CDR1 as SGDLS and CDR2 as YYNGEE. V dropped 2 bases and J dropped 8 bases, with 17 bases sitting between them. This CDR3 has 15 residues. TCRdb keeps only in-frame clones here, not all; method: immunoSEQ multiplex PCR. The sample contains tens of thousands of clones, under 95% of which appear only once. The gene calls are TRBV9 and TRBJ2-1; D uncertain. Sequencing used T cells isolated from PBMCs. The origin of this receptor is a human donor in good health. CDR3 in amino acids: CASSVEGLGYDEQFF. CDR3 in DNA: TGTGCCAGCAGCGTTGAAGGCCTCGGGTACGATGAGCAGTTCTTC.